These 2 T cell receptor beta chains came from one sample sequenced in a study of blood T cell repertoires in COVID-19. Profiling relied on immunoSEQ multiplex PCR, and the TCRdb table lists in-frame clones only, not all of them. The sample carries about 370,000 clones, just over 90% recorded once. Sequenced sample: PBMCs or T cells enriched from blood (not recorded which). Receptor source: a woman between 35 and 50 years old who had been exposed to COVID-19.

The genes are TRBV28 and TRBJ1-2; TRBD1 matches at 7 bases. V was clipped by 6 bases and J by 7 bases; unmatched bases: 14. The germline V gene encodes CDR1 MDHEN and CDR2 SYDVKM. This CDR3 has 15 amino acids. The CDR3 DNA sequence: TGTGCCAGCAGCACCCTCCCACAGGGGCGGGGTGGCTACACCTTC. It yields the protein CASSTLPQGRGGYTF.

There are a few counts of this clone. The rearrangement joins TRBV6-6 to TRBJ2-1, with TRBD1 identical over 7 bases. V was clipped by 2 bases and J by 4 bases; unmatched bases: 2. Germline CDR1 is MNHNY and CDR2 is SVGAGI (reference sequence). CDR3 length: 14 amino acids. The CDR3 reads CASSYQGQYNEQFF. CDR3 DNA sequence: TGTGCCAGCAGTTACCAGGGACAGTACAATGAGCAGTTCTTC.